The entry below gives a single T cell receptor (beta chain) sequence along with its context. TCRdb re-analyzed the 5' RACE reads; it lists each CDR3 protein once, without DNA. In total, the table holds 300,000 to 450,000 distinct CDR3 sequences. This sample is part of a study of T cells expressing NK-cell markers. Per germline, CDR1 SGHRS and CDR2 YFSETQ. This CDR3 region has 15 residues. The V gene is TRBV5-1, the J gene TRBJ1-2; the D call from TCRdb, TRBD1, cannot be confirmed without DNA. The specimen was blood T cells: a sorted CD56 or NKG2C T cell subset, CD4+ or CD8+ T cells, or bulk PBMC T cells (not recorded which). The receptor was isolated from a man aged 18-70 years in good health. This CDR3 is CASSQSVRGGYGYTF.